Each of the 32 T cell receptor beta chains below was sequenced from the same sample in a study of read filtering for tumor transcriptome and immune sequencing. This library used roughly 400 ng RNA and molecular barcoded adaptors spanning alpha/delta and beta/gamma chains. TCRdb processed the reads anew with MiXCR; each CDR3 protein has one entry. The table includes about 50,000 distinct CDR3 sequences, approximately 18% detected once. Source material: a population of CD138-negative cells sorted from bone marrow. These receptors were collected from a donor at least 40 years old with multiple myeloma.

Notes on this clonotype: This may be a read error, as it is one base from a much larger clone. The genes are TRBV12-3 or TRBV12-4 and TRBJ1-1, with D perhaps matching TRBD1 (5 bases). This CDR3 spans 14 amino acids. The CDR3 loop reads CASSSGAGNTEALF. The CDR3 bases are TGTGCCAGCAGTAGCGGGGCGGGGAACACTGAAGCTCTCTTT.

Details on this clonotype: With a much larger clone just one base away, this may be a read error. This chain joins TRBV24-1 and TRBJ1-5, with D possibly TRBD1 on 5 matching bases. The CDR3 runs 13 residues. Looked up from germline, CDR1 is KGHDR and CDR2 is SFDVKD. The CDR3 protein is CATTRGGNRPQHF. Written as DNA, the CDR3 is TGTGCCACCACAAGGGGTGGCAATCGGCCCCAGCATTTT.

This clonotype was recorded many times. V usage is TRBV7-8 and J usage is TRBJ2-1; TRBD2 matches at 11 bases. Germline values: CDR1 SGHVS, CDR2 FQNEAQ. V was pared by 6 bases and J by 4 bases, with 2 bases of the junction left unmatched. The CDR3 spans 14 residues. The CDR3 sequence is CASSPSGGYNEQFF. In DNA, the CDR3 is TGTGCCAGCAGTCCTAGCGGGGGGTACAATGAGCAGTTCTTC.

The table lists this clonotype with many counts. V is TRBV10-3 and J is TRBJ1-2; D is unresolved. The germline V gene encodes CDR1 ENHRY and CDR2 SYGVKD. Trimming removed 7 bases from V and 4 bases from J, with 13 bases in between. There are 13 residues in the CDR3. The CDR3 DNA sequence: TGTGCCATCACCCCCCAGGATCGCTATGGCTACACCTTC. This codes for CAITPQDRYGYTF.

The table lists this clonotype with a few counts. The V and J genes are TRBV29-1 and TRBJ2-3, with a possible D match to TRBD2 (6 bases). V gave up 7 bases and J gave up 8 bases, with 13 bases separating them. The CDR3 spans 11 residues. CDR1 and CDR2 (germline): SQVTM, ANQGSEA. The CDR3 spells CSGRRDSTQYF. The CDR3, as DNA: TGCAGCGGAAGGAGGGACTCTACGCAGTATTTT.

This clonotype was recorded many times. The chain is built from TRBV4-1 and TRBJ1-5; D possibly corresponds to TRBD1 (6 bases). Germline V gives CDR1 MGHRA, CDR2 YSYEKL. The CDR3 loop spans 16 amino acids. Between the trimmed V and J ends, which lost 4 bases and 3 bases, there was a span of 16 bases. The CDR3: CASSRGGGRDNQPQHF. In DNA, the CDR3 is TGCGCCAGCAGCCGAGGAGGGGGACGTGACAATCAGCCCCAGCATTTT.

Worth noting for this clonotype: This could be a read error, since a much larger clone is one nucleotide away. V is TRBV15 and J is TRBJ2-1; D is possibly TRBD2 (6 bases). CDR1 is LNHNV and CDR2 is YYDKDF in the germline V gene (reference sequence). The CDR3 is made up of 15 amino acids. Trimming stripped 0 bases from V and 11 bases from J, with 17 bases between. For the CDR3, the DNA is TGTGCCACCAGCAGAGATCTGGTGTCTAGCGAGAAGCAGTTCTTC. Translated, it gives CATSRDLVSSEKQFF.

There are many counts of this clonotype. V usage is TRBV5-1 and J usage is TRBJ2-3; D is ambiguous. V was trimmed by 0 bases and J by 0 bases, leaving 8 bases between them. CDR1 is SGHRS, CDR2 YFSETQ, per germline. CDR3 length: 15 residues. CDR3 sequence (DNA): TGCGCCAGCAGCTTGGACGCCGCAAGCACAGATACGCAGTATTTT. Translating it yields CASSLDAASTDTQYF.

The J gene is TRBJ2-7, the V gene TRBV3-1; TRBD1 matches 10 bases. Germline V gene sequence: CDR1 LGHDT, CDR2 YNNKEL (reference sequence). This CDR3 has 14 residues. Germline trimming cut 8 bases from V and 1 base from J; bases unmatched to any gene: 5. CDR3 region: CASGEGQGSYEQYF. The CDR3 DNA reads TGTGCCAGCGGGGAGGGACAGGGGTCCTACGAGCAGTACTTC.

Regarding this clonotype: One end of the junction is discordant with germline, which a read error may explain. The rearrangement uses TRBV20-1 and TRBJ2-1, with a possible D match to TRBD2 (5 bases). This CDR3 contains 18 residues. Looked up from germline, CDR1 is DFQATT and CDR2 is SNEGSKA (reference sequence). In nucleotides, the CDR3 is TGCAGTGCTAGAGAAATCTGGGCTAGCCGAATCCTCTACAATGATCAGTTCTTC. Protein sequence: CSAREIWASRILYNDQFF.

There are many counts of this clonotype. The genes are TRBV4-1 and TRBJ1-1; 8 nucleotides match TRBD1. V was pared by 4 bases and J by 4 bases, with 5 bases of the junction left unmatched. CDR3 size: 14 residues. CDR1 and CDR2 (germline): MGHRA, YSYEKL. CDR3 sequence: CASSPDRGGTEAFF. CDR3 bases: TGCGCCAGCAGCCCCGACAGGGGAGGCACTGAAGCTTTCTTT.

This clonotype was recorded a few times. In nucleotides, the CDR3 is TGTGCCAGCAACTTCCCGGACAGGTTTAATGAAAAACTGTTTTTT. Amino acids: CASNFPDRFNEKLFF. The chain uses TRBV7-2 and TRBJ1-4; 7 nucleotides line up with TRBD1. This CDR3 is 15 amino acids long. V lost 7 bases and J lost 4; bases outside the gene matches: 9. Germline V gene sequence: CDR1 SGHTA, CDR2 FQGNSA.

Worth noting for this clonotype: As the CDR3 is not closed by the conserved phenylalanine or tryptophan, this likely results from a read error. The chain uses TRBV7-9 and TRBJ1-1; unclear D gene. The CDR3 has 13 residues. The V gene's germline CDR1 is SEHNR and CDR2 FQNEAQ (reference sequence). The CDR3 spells CAISLQENTEAFL. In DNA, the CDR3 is TGTGCCATCAGCCTCCAAGAGAACACTGAAGCTTTCCTT.

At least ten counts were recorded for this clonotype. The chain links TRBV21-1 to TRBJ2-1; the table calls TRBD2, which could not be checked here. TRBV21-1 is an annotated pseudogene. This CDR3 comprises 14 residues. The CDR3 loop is CASILAGGSHEQFF. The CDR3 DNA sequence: TGTGCCAGCATACTAGCGGGAGGCTCGCATGAGCAGTTCTTC.

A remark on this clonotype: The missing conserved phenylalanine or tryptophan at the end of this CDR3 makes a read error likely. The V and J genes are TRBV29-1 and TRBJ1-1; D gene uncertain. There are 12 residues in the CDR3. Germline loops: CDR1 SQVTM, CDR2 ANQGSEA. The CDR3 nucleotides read TGCAGCGTTGACGCGTTGAACATTGAAGCTTTCATT. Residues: CSVDALNIEAFI.

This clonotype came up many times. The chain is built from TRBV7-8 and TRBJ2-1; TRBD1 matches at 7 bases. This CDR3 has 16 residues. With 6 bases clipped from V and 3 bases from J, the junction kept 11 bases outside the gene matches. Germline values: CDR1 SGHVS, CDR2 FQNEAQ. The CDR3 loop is CASRIYRGNGYNEQFF. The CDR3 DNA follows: TGTGCCAGCAGAATTTACAGGGGTAATGGCTACAATGAGCAGTTCTTC.

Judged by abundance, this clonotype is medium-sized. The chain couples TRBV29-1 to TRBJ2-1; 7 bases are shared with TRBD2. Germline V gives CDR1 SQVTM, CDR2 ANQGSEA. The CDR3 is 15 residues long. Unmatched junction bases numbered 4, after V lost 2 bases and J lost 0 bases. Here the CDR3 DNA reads TGCAGCGTTGAATGGTTAGCGGGCTCCTACAATGAGCAGTTCTTC. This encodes CSVEWLAGSYNEQFF.

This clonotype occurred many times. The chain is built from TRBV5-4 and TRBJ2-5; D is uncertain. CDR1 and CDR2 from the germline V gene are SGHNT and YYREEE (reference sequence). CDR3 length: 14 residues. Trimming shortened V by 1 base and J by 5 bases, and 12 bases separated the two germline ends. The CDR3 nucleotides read TGTGCCAGCAGCTTGAAGAACAGCCCGGAGACCCAGTACTTC. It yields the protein CASSLKNSPETQYF.

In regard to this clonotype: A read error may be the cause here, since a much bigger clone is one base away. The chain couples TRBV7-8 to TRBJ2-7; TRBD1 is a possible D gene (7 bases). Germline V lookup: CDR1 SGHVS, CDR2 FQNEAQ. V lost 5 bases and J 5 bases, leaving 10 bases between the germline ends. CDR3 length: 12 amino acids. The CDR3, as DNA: TGTGCCAGCAGCCAGGGGGAGGACGAGCAGTACTTC. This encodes CASSQGEDEQYF. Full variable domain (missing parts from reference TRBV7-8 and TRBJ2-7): GAGVSQSPRYKVAKRGQDVALRCDPISGHVSLFWYQQALGQGPEFLTYFQNEAQLDKSGLPSDRFFAERPEGSVSTLKIQRTQQEDSAVYLCASSQGEDEQYFGPGTRLTVT.

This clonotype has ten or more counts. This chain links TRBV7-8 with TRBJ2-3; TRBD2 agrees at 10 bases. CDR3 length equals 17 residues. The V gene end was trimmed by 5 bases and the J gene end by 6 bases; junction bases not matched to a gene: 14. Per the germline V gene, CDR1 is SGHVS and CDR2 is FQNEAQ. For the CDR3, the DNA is TGTGCCAGCAGCCGGAGGGCGGCTAGCGGGAGCTTCGATACGCAGTATTTT. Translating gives CASSRRAASGSFDTQYF.

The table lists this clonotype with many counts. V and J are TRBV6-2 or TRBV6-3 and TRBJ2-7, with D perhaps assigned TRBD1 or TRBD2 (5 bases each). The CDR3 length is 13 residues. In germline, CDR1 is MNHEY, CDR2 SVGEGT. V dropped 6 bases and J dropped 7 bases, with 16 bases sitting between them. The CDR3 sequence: CASSSGPRREQYF. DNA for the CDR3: TGTGCCAGCAGCTCGGGGCCCCGGCGAGAGCAGTACTTC.

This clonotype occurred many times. The DNA of the CDR3 is TGTGCCAGCAGTCCCAAACTAGCGGGGGAGCAGTTCTTC. This translates into CASSPKLAGEQFF. This chain joins TRBV12-3 or TRBV12-4 and TRBJ2-1, with TRBD2 identical over 10 bases. The CDR3 is 13 amino acids. Unmatched junction bases numbered 5, after V lost 5 bases and J lost 10 bases.

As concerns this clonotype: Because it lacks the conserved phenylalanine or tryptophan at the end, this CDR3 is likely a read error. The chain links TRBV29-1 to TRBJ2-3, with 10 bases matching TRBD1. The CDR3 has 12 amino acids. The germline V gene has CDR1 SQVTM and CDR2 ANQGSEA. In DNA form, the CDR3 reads TGCAGCGGGGGACAGGGGACAGATGCGCAGTATCTT. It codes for CSGGQGTDAQYL.

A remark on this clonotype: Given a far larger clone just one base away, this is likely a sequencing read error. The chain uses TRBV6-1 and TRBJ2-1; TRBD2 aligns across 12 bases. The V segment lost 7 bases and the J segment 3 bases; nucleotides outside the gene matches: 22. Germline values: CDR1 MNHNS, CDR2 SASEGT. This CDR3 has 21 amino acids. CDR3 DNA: TGTGCCAGCAATTACCCCCCCGCTAGCGGGAGGGCCCAAAGGAGCTACAATGAGCAGTTCTTC. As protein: CASNYPPASGRAQRSYNEQFF.

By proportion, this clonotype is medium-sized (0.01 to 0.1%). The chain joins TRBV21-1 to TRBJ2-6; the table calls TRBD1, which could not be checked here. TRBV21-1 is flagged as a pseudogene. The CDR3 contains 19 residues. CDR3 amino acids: CASSKGPGSGSRGANVLTF. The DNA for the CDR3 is TGTGCCAGCAGCAAAGGTCCCGGATCCGGCTCGAGAGGGGCCAACGTCCTGACTTTC.

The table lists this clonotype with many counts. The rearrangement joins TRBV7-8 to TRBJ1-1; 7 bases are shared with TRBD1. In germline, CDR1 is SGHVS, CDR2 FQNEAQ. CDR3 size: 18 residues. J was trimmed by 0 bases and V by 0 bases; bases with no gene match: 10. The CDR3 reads CASSLAADRSTMNTEAFF. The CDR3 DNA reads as TGTGCCAGCAGCTTAGCGGCGGACAGGTCAACCATGAACACTGAAGCTTTCTTT.

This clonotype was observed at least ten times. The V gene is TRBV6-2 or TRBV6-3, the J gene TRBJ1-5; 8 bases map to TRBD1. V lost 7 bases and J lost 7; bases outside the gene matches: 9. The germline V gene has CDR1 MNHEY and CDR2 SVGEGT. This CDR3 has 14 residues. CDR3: CASTSWTGLQPQHF. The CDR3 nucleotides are TGTGCCAGCACGTCCTGGACAGGGTTGCAGCCCCAGCATTTT.

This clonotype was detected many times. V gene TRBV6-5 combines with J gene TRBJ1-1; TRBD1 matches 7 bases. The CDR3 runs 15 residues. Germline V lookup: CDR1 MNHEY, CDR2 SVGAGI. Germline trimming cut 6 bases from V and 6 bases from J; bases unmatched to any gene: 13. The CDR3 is CASRTTGRGQAEAFF. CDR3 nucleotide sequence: TGTGCCAGCAGAACGACAGGGAGGGGTCAAGCTGAAGCTTTCTTT.

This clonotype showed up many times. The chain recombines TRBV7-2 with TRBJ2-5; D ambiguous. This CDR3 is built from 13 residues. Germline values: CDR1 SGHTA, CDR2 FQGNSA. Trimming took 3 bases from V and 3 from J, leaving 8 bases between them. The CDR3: CASSLRSKETQYF. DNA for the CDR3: TGTGCCAGCAGCTTGCGGAGCAAAGAGACCCAGTACTTC.

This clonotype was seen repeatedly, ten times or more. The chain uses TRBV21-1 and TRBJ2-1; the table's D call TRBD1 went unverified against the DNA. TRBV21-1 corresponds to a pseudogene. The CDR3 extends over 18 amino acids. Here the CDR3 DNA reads TGTGCCAGCACCTATGGTGTCCGAGGGGGACAGGAGGTGAATGAGCAGTTCTTC. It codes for CASTYGVRGGQEVNEQFF.

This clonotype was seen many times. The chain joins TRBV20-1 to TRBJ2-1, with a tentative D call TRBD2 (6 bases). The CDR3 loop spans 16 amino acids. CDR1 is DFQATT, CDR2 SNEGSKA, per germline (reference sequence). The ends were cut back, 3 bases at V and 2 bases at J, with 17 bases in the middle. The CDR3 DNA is TGCAGTGCTAGTCGTATTAGCGGTCCTACCTACAATGAGCAGTTCTTC. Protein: CSASRISGPTYNEQFF.

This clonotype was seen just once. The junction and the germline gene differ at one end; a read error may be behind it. DNA of the CDR3: TGCATCGTTGGGACTAGCGGGAGTGGGTGTAATGAGCAGTTCTTC. It specifies CIVGTSGSGCNEQFF. The rearrangement joins TRBV29-1 to TRBJ2-1; 14 bases map to TRBD2. The CDR3 is 15 residues long. Per germline, CDR1 SQVTM and CDR2 ANQGSEA.